This T cell receptor (beta chain) was identified during a study of T cell responses to AZD1222 COVID-19 vaccine. For the study at large: Second-dose timings of about 4 or about 12 weeks were pooled.

The study, taken as a whole, reports: The donors showed a predominance of white British ancestry and of females, with possible underestimation of clonal diversity.

Germline V gives CDR1 MNHEY, CDR2 SVGAGI. V lost 6 bases and J 6 bases, leaving 14 bases between the germline ends. The CDR3 consists of 13 residues. In regard to this clone: Its cognate antigen is unknown.

Profiled with immunoSEQ multiplex PCR; TCRdb holds only in-frame clones, not every one. The sample has 70,000 or so clones; roughly 84% are singletons. The sample consisted of peripheral blood, taken on day 0 of AZD1222 vaccination. The receptor was derived from an adult in good health. The rearrangement uses TRBV6-5 and TRBJ1-2; no clear D. The CDR3: CASRYRSGDGYTF. DNA of the CDR3: TGTGCCAGCAGGTACCGGAGTGGGGATGGCTACACCTTC.